Listed here are 23 T cell receptor beta chains from one sample, sequenced in a study of blood T cell repertoires in COVID-19. Repertoires were generated with immunoSEQ multiplex PCR, while TCRdb's copy carries only in-frame clones and drops some. Of 450,000 or so clones listed, 70% to 90% were seen once; the top ten hold 1.5% to 1.8%. Sequenced sample: peripheral blood. The receptors originated from a woman aged 40 to 50 with COVID-19, enrolled during active disease.

V gene TRBV9 combines with J gene TRBJ1-4, with 8 bases aligning to TRBD1. CDR1 is SGDLS and CDR2 is YYNGEE in the germline V gene. This CDR3 contains 14 residues. With 3 bases clipped from V and 7 bases from J, the junction kept 5 bases outside the gene matches. CDR3 sequence: CASSARTGTEKLFF. The CDR3 coding sequence is TGTGCCAGCAGCGCCAGGACAGGGACTGAAAAACTGTTTTTT.

V gene TRBV2 combines with J gene TRBJ2-7, with a tentative D call TRBD1 (6 bases). This CDR3 region has 14 residues. V was pared by 6 bases and J by 5 bases, with 17 bases between. CDR1 SNHLY and CDR2 FYNNEI come from the germline V gene. CDR3 residues: CASRTTGPGNEQYF. Here the CDR3 DNA reads TGTGCCAGCAGGACCACAGGGCCCGGGAACGAGCAGTACTTC.

This chain connects TRBV9 to TRBJ2-1, with 13 bases fitting TRBD2. V lost 3 bases and J lost 8; bases outside the gene matches: 2. The CDR3 extends over 14 amino acids. The germline CDR1 and CDR2 sequences are SGDLS and YYNGEE. CDR3 bases: TGTGCCAGCAGCGCACTAGCGGGGGGGCATGAGCAGTTCTTC. Protein sequence: CASSALAGGHEQFF.

CDR3 bases: TGTGCCAGTAGTATAGATCGCAGTTACGAGCAGTACTTC. Translation gives CASSIDRSYEQYF. This sequence joins TRBV19 and TRBJ2-7; D is uncertain. The CDR3 has 13 amino acids. V lost 0 bases to trimming and J lost 4 bases, with 7 bases between them. Germline loops: CDR1 LNHDA, CDR2 SQIVND (reference sequence). Full variable domain (rest looked up from reference TRBV19 and TRBJ2-7): DGGITQSPKYLFRKEGQNVTLSCEQNLNHDAMYWYRQDPGQGLRLIYYSQIVNDFQKGDIAEGYSVSREKKESFPLTVTSAQKNPTAFYLCASSIDRSYEQYFGPGTRLTVT.

V and J are TRBV19 and TRBJ2-7; possible D gene TRBD1, 6 bases. Trimming shortened V by 3 bases and J by 1 base, and 10 bases separated the two germline ends. The CDR3 length is 14 residues. Germline CDR1 LNHDA, CDR2 SQIVND (reference sequence). CDR3 coding DNA: TGTGCCAGTAGTATTCTTGGACAGTCCTACGAGCAGTACTTC. This encodes CASSILGQSYEQYF.

V gene TRBV2 combines with J gene TRBJ2-7; the D gene is possibly TRBD1 (5 bases). This CDR3 contains 14 residues. Germline V gene lookup returns CDR1 SNHLY and CDR2 FYNNEI. V was pared by 5 bases and J by 5 bases, with 16 bases between. The CDR3 DNA follows: TGTGCCAGCAGTCCGACAGAGTTCCACCACGAGCAGTACTTC. This gives the protein CASSPTEFHHEQYF. Combining the CDR3 with reference TRBV2 and TRBJ2-7 gives the whole variable domain EPEVTQTPSHQVTQMGQEVILRCVPISNHLYFYWYRQILGQKVEFLVSFYNNEISEKSEIFDDQFSVERPDGSNFTLKIRSTKLEDSAMYFCASSPTEFHHEQYFGPGTRLTVT.

V usage is TRBV7-2 and J usage is TRBJ2-5; 9 nucleotides match TRBD1. The trim removed 1 base at V and 7 bases at J, leaving 7 bases unmatched. CDR3 length equals 15 residues. The germline V gene encodes CDR1 SGHTA and CDR2 FQGNSA. The DNA of the CDR3 is TGTGCCAGCAGCTTAGTACAGGGGGCGTTCGGGACCCAGTACTTC. Translating it yields CASSLVQGAFGTQYF.

The chain is built from TRBV6-2 or TRBV6-3 and TRBJ2-2, with TRBD2 identical over 7 bases. The CDR3 contains 15 residues. Germline CDR1 MNHEY, CDR2 SVGEGT. J was trimmed by 6 bases and V by 0 bases; bases with no gene match: 4. CDR3 sequence reads: CASSYSTGGSGELFF. The CDR3 nucleotides are TGTGCCAGCAGTTACTCAACGGGAGGATCCGGGGAGCTGTTTTTT.

The chain has TRBV11-2 and TRBJ2-3; 8 bases fit TRBD2. Trimming removed 4 bases from V and 7 bases from J; junction bases left unmatched: 13. CDR1 and CDR2 (germline): SGHAT, FQNNGV. The length of the CDR3 is 16 residues. CDR3 region: CASSYPGRRGDYTQYF. As DNA, the CDR3 is TGTGCCAGCAGCTACCCGGGGAGGCGGGGGGACTATACGCAGTATTTT.

CDR3 in DNA: TGTGCCAGCAGCGTGGGGGCACGAGCGGGAGGTAAAGAGACCCAGTACTTC. Amino acid sequence: CASSVGARAGGKETQYF. This chain links TRBV9 with TRBJ2-5; 9 bases match TRBD2. The CDR3 contains 17 residues. V was pared by 2 bases and J by 3 bases, with 11 bases of the junction left unmatched. Germline CDR1 SGDLS, CDR2 YYNGEE. The full variable domain, with the rest looked up from reference TRBV9 and TRBJ2-5, is DSGVTQTPKHLITATGQRVTLRCSPRSGDLSVYWYQQSLDQGLQFLIQYYNGEERAKGNILERFSAQQFPDLHSELNLSSLELGDSALYFCASSVGARAGGKETQYFGPGTRLLVL.

This clone was observed a few times. The gene calls are TRBV11-2 and TRBJ2-2; tentative D call: TRBD1 (5 bases). The germline CDR1 and CDR2 sequences are SGHAT and FQNNGV. The CDR3 consists of 17 residues. Trimming left V 0 bases short and J 2 bases short, with 13 bases between. The CDR3 DNA is TGTGCCAGCAGCTTAGATAGTTCGACAGCCAACACCGGGGAGCTGTTTTTT. Its protein is CASSLDSSTANTGELFF.

This chain uses TRBV9 with TRBJ2-1; perhaps TRBD2 as D (5 bases). This CDR3 contains 13 residues. V was clipped by 2 bases and J by 9 bases, with 12 bases between them. Germline lookup yields CDR1 SGDLS and CDR2 YYNGEE. CDR3 in amino acids: CASSVRTYGEQFF. The CDR3 region has the DNA TGTGCCAGCAGCGTGAGGACTTATGGTGAGCAGTTCTTC.

This clone was picked up a small number of times. V gene TRBV5-4 combines with J gene TRBJ2-6, with TRBD2 matching over 8 bases. Germline V gene lookup returns CDR1 SGHNT and CDR2 YYREEE (reference sequence). The ends lost 4 bases at V and 2 bases at J; junction bases unmatched: 2. There are 15 residues in the CDR3. DNA for the CDR3: TGTGCCAGCAGCCAACTAGCGGCTGGGGCCAACGTCCTGACTTTC. This encodes CASSQLAAGANVLTF.

The chain recombines TRBV18 with TRBJ2-3, with 12 bases aligning to TRBD2. The CDR3 consists of 17 residues. CDR1 and CDR2 (germline): KGHSH, LQKENI. V dropped 5 bases and J dropped 5; count of bases not matched to a gene: 11. CDR3 bases: TGTGCCAGCTCATCTAAAACTCTAGCGGGGGGGCAAGATACGCAGTATTTT. As protein: CASSSKTLAGGQDTQYF.

V and J are TRBV4-1 and TRBJ2-2, with 9 bases identical to TRBD1. CDR3 size: 14 residues. Germline V lookup: CDR1 MGHRA, CDR2 YSYEKL. The junction had 4 bases not matched to a gene; V was cut back by 4 bases and J by 7 bases. CDR3 loop: CASSPRTGVGELFF. The CDR3 coding sequence is TGCGCCAGCAGCCCTCGGACAGGGGTCGGGGAGCTGTTTTTT.

V is TRBV6-2 or TRBV6-3 and J is TRBJ2-5; 14 bases map to TRBD2. V was clipped by 5 bases and J by 4 bases; unmatched bases: 3. CDR1 and CDR2 from the germline V gene are MNHEY and SVGEGT. CDR3 length: 15 amino acids. CDR3 region: CASSRLAGGSETQYF. Here the CDR3 DNA reads TGTGCCAGCAGTCGACTAGCGGGAGGGTCAGAGACCCAGTACTTC.

The V gene is TRBV27, the J gene TRBJ1-2, with D perhaps matching TRBD1 (5 bases). The V and J ends lost 10 bases and 0 bases respectively, with 15 bases between them. Per the germline V gene, CDR1 is MNHEY and CDR2 is SMNVEV (reference sequence). The CDR3 contains 14 residues. The CDR3 sequence is CATLRAGSNYGYTF. The CDR3 DNA reads as TGTGCCACCCTCCGGGCAGGGTCTAACTATGGCTACACCTTC.

The rearrangement uses TRBV6-6 and TRBJ1-3; D might be TRBD1 (5 bases). Trimming removed 6 bases from V and 3 bases from J, with 12 bases in between. The CDR3 has 14 residues. Germline CDR1 is MNHNY and CDR2 is SVGAGI (reference sequence). CDR3 protein: CASSQQAFGNTIYF. The DNA of the CDR3 is TGTGCCAGCAGCCAACAGGCTTTTGGAAACACCATATATTTT.

This rearrangement joins TRBV5-6 to TRBJ1-2; 10 bases line up with TRBD1. Per germline, CDR1 SGHDT and CDR2 YYEEEE. The CDR3 is 15 residues long. Germline trimming cut 4 bases from V and 5 bases from J; bases unmatched to any gene: 8. The CDR3 DNA reads as TGTGCCAGCAGCCAGCGCCCGGGACAGGGGTATGGCTACACCTTC. Its translation is CASSQRPGQGYGYTF. The full variable domain, rest sourced from reference TRBV5-6 and TRBJ1-2, is DAGVTQSPTHLIKTRGQQVTLRCSPKSGHDTVSWYQQALGQGPQFIFQYYEEEERQRGNFPDRFSGHQFPNYSSELNVNALLLGDSALYLCASSQRPGQGYGYTFGSGTRLTVV.

The V call is TRBV6-1, the J call TRBJ1-2; D remains ambiguous. V was pared by 2 bases and J by 7 bases, with 17 bases between. This CDR3 spans 15 amino acids. The germline V gene has CDR1 MNHNS and CDR2 SASEGT. The CDR3 DNA reads TGTGCCAGCAGTGAATGGTCAGGCGACATATTTGGCTACACCTTC. It yields the protein CASSEWSGDIFGYTF.

The V call is TRBV25-1, the J call TRBJ2-1; 7 bases map to TRBD2. The germline gives CDR1 MGHDK, CDR2 SYGVNS. CDR3 length equals 17 residues. After removal of 4 bases from V and 6 bases from J, the junction contained 15 bases not matched to a gene. The CDR3: CASSGTPIGGGLNEQFF. In DNA form, the CDR3 reads TGTGCCAGCAGTGGGACCCCCATTGGGGGAGGGCTCAATGAGCAGTTCTTC.

V gene TRBV7-3 combines with J gene TRBJ1-2; 8 bases are a match to TRBD1. The CDR3 runs 14 residues. The germline gives CDR1 SGHTA, CDR2 FQGTGA. V was pared by 5 bases and J by 7 bases, with 9 bases of the junction left unmatched. The CDR3 reads CASSPTGGAGGYTF. The CDR3 coding sequence is TGTGCCAGCAGCCCTACAGGGGGGGCGGGTGGCTACACCTTC.

In this sample, this clone turned up once. The chain uses TRBV6-2 or TRBV6-3 and TRBJ1-6, with 8 nucleotides matching TRBD1. There are 13 residues in the CDR3. In germline, CDR1 is MNHEY, CDR2 SVGEGT. J lost 14 bases, V lost 3 bases, and 6 bases had no gene match. Here the CDR3 DNA reads TGTGCCAGCAGTTATTCGGACAGGGTGGCCCTCCACTTT. Residues: CASSYSDRVALHF.